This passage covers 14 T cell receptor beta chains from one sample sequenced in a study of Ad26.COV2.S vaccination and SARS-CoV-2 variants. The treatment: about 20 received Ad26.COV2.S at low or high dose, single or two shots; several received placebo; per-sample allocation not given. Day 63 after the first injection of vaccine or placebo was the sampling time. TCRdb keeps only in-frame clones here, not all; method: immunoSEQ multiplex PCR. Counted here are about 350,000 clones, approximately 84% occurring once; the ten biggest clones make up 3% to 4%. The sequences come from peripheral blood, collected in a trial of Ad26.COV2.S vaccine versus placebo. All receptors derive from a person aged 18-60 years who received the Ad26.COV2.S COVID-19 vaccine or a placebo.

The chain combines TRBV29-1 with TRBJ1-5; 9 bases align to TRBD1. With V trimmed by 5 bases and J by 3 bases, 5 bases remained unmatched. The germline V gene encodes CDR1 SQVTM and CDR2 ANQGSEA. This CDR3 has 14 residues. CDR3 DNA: TGCAGCGTTCGACAGGGGGGGTCCAATCAGCCCCAGCATTTT. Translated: CSVRQGGSNQPQHF.

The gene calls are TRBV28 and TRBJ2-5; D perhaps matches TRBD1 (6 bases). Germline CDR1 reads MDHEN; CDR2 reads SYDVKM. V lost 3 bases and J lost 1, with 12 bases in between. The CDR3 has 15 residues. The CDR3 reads CASSFNQGLQETQYF. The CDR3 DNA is TGTGCCAGCAGTTTCAATCAGGGGCTCCAAGAGACCCAGTACTTC.

The CDR3 DNA sequence: TGCGCCAGCAGCCAAGAATATAGAAGGGTGACCACTAATGAAAAACTGTTTTTT. It specifies CASSQEYRRVTTNEKLFF. V gene TRBV4-3 combines with J gene TRBJ1-4; D gene ambiguous. Germline CDR1 is LGHNA and CDR2 is YSLEER. V gave up 0 bases and J gave up 2 bases, with 16 bases separating them. The CDR3 length is 18 residues.

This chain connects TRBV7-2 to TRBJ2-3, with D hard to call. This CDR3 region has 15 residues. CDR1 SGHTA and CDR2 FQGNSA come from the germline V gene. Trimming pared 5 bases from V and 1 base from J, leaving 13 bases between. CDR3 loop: CASSPLETRTDTQYF. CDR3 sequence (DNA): TGTGCCAGCAGCCCCCTTGAAACCCGCACAGATACGCAGTATTTT.

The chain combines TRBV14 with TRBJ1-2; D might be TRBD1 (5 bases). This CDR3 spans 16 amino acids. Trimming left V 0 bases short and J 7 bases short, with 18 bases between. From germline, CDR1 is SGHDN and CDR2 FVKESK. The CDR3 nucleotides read TGTGCCAGCAGCCAAGATATGGGACTGCCGAGTTTTGGCTACACCTTC. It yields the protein CASSQDMGLPSFGYTF.

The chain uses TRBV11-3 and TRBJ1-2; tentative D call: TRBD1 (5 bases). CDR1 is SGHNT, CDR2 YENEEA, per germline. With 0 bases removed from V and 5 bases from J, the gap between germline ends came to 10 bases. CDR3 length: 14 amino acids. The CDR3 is CASSLEPGGYGYTF. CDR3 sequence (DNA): TGTGCCAGCAGCTTAGAGCCCGGGGGTTATGGCTACACCTTC.

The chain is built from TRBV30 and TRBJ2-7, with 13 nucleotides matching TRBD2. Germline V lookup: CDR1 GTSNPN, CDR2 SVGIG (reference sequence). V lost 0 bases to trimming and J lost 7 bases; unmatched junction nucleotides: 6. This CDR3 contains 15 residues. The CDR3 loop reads CAWSVKGLAGFEQYF. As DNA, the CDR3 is TGTGCCTGGAGTGTGAAGGGACTAGCGGGATTTGAGCAGTACTTC.

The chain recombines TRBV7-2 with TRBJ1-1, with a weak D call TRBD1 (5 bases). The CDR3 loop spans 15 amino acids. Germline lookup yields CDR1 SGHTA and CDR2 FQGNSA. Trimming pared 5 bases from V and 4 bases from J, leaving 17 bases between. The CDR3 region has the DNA TGTGCCAGCAGCCCTGCCGGGGGGGGGTTCACTGAAGCTTTCTTT. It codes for CASSPAGGGFTEAFF.

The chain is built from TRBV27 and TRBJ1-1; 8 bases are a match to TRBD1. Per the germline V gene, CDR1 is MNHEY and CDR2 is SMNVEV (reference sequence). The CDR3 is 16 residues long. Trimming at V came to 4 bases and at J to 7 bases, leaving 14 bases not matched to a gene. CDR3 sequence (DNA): TGTGCCAGCAGTTCCCGACAGGGGCTGGTTGATAGTGAAGCTTTCTTT. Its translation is CASSSRQGLVDSEAFF.

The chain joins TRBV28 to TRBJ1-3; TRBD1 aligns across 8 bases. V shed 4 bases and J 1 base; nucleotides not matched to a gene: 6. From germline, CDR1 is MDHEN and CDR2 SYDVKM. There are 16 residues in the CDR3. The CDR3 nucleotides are TGTGCCAGCAGTTCCCCAGGGGGCGCTTCTGGAAACACCATATATTTT. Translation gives CASSSPGGASGNTIYF.

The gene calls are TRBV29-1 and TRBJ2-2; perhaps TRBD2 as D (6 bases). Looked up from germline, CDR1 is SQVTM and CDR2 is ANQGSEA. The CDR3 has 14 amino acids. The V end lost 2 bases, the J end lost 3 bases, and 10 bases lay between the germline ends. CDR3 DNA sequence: TGCAGCGTTGAAAGACTAGGCCACACCGGGGAGCTGTTTTTT. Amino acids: CSVERLGHTGELFF.

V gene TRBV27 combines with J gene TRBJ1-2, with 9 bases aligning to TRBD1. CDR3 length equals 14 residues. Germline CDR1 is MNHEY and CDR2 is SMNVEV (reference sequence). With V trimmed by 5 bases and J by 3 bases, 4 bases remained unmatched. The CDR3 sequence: CASSRDRVYYGYTF. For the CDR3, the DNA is TGTGCCAGCAGTCGGGACAGGGTGTACTATGGCTACACCTTC.

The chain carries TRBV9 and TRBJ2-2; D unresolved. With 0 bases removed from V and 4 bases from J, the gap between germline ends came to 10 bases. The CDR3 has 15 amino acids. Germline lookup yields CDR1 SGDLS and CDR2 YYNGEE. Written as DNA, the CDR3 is TGTGCCAGCAGCGTAGCTGGGGTGTCCACCGGGGAGCTGTTTTTT. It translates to CASSVAGVSTGELFF.

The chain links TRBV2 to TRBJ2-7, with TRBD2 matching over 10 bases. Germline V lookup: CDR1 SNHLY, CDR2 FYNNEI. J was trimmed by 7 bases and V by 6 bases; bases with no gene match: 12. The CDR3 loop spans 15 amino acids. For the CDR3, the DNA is TGTGCCAGCAGCCCCCATGAAGCGGGAGGGCGTGAGCAGTACTTC. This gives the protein CASSPHEAGGREQYF. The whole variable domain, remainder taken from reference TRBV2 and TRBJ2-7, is EPEVTQTPSHQVTQMGQEVILRCVPISNHLYFYWYRQILGQKVEFLVSFYNNEISEKSEIFDDQFSVERPDGSNFTLKIRSTKLEDSAMYFCASSPHEAGGREQYFGPGTRLTVT.